A selection of T cell receptor beta chains follows, all from one sample in a study of cytomegalovirus exposure and HLA in healthy donors. Using immunoSEQ multiplex PCR, the repertoire was profiled, and TCRdb retains in-frame clones only, with some absent. The data hold some 130,000 clones, with 79% observed a single time. Sequencing was carried out using PBMCs. These receptor sequences come from a man aged 35-49 years in good health and CMV-seropositive. Both conserved end residues are part of each CDR3. D genes are given only for firm matches. The listing skips clone size in some rows; elsewhere it reads once, few, many or a size class.

V	D	size	J	CDR3	DNA
TRBV5-1	-	-	TRBJ1-3	CASSLDYRDPSGNTIYF	TGCGCCAGCAGCTTGGATTACAGGGACCCCTCTGGAAACACCATATATTTT
TRBV6-5	TRBD1	-	TRBJ1-2	CASSVDRAGYGYTF	TGTGCCAGCAGCGTGGACAGGGCGGGGTATGGCTACACCTTC
TRBV18	TRBD1	-	TRBJ2-7	CASSPRTGDEQYF	TGTGCCAGCTCACCACGGACAGGGGACGAGCAGTACTTC
TRBV11-2	-	once	TRBJ2-5	CASSLGGGGLNKETQYF	TGTGCCAGCAGCCTAGGAGGGGGGGGACTCAACAAAGAGACCCAGTACTTC
TRBV7-9	-	-	TRBJ2-3	CSSSLGGTDTQYF	TGTTCCAGCAGCTTAGGAGGCACAGATACGCAGTATTTT
TRBV18	-	-	TRBJ2-2	CASSPGGGELFF	TGTGCCAGCTCCCCTGGAGGCGGGGAGCTGTTTTTT
TRBV5-1	TRBD1	once	TRBJ1-5	CASSLGTGINQPQHF	TGCGCCAGCAGCTTGGGGACAGGGATCAATCAGCCCCAGCATTTT
TRBV5-6	-	few	TRBJ1-5	CASSLESYSNQPQHF	TGTGCCAGCAGCTTGGAAAGCTATAGCAATCAGCCCCAGCATTTT
TRBV6-1	TRBD2	-	TRBJ2-3	CASSGVLTSGSTDTQYF	TGTGCCAGCAGTGGTGTCCTGACTAGCGGGAGCACAGATACGCAGTATTTT
TRBV19	TRBD1	-	TRBJ2-5	CASSINRGETQYF	TGTGCCAGTAGTATTAACAGGGGAGAGACCCAGTACTTC
TRBV30	-	-	TRBJ1-5	CAWSSGMNQPQHF	TGTGCCTGGAGTAGCGGGATGAATCAGCCCCAGCATTTT
TRBV12-5	-	-	TRBJ1-1	CASEPSSDAEAFF	TGTGCTAGTGAACCTAGCAGTGACGCTGAAGCTTTCTTT
TRBV7-8	-	-	TRBJ1-2	CASSLVSYGYTF	TGTGCCAGCAGCTTAGTTAGCTATGGCTACACCTTC
TRBV28	TRBD2	-	TRBJ2-3	CASSLVGRSDTQYF	TGTGCCAGCAGTTTGGTCGGGAGGTCAGATACGCAGTATTTT
TRBV13	-	-	TRBJ1-1	CASSFEGGMNTEAFF	TGTGCCAGCAGCTTTGAGGGCGGGATGAACACTGAAGCTTTCTTT
TRBV27	TRBD1	-	TRBJ2-5	CASRNRGSETQYF	TGTGCCAGCAGGAACAGGGGGTCGGAGACCCAGTACTTC
TRBV5-8	TRBD1	-	TRBJ1-5	CASSSLGTGDQPQHF	TGTGCCAGCAGCTCCCTAGGGACAGGCGATCAGCCCCAGCATTTT
TRBV2	TRBD2	-	TRBJ2-5	CASSEAMAGGHETQYF	TGTGCCAGCAGTGAAGCGATGGCGGGAGGGCATGAGACCCAGTACTTC
TRBV19	TRBD1	-	TRBJ2-7	CASSRGQGDSYEQYF	TGTGCCAGTAGTAGAGGACAGGGGGATTCCTACGAGCAGTACTTC
TRBV6-5	TRBD2	-	TRBJ2-1	CASSYRTSGRDEQFF	TGTGCCAGCAGTTACCGGACTAGCGGGAGAGATGAGCAGTTCTTC
TRBV18	-	once	TRBJ2-7	CASSPGTGGSEQYF	TGTGCCAGCTCTCCCGGGACGGGGGGCTCCGAGCAGTACTTC
TRBV11-2	-	few	TRBJ1-1	CASSLTAYTEAFF	TGTGCCAGCAGCTTGACAGCCTACACTGAAGCTTTCTTT
TRBV18	-	-	TRBJ1-1	CASSRTGGRTEAFF	TGTGCCAGCTCCCGGACCGGGGGGCGCACTGAAGCTTTCTTT
TRBV6-5	TRBD2	-	TRBJ2-1	CASRGLAASYNEQFF	TGTGCCAGCAGGGGACTAGCGGCCTCCTACAATGAGCAGTTCTTC
TRBV6-1	-	-	TRBJ2-5	CASRATASRTQYF	TGTGCCAGCAGGGCGACAGCCTCCAGGACCCAGTACTTC
TRBV7-2	-	-	TRBJ1-2	CASFGSFRYGYTF	TGTGCAAGCTTCGGGTCTTTTCGCTATGGCTACACCTTC
TRBV9	-	medium-sized	TRBJ2-3	CASSMEGTSTDTQYF	TGTGCCAGCAGCATGGAGGGGACCAGCACAGATACGCAGTATTTT
TRBV21-1	-	-	TRBJ1-5	CASSKGGQPGQGYQPQHF	TGTGCCAGCAGCAAAGGGGGCCAACCGGGACAGGGGTATCAGCCCCAGCATTTT
TRBV19	TRBD1	-	TRBJ1-5	CASSIDRGPQPQHF	TGTGCCAGTAGTATTGACAGGGGGCCTCAGCCCCAGCATTTT
TRBV9	-	-	TRBJ2-1	CASSVAGQNEQFF	TGTGCCAGCAGCGTAGCTGGACAGAATGAGCAGTTCTTC
TRBV7-9	-	-	TRBJ2-1	CASSLALVHEYNEQFF	TGTGCCAGCAGCTTAGCGCTAGTACACGAGTACAATGAGCAGTTCTTC
TRBV7-9	TRBD1	few	TRBJ1-5	CSSSSPGTGRNQPQHF	TGTTCCAGCAGCTCCCCAGGGACAGGGAGAAATCAGCCCCAGCATTTT
TRBV28	-	-	TRBJ2-7	CASSTDPSRGGEQYF	TGTGCCAGCAGTACCGACCCCTCCAGGGGTGGTGAGCAGTACTTC
TRBV6-5	TRBD1	-	TRBJ2-7	CASSPNRGERYEQYF	TGTGCCAGCAGCCCTAACAGGGGGGAAAGATACGAGCAGTACTTC
TRBV30	TRBD1	-	TRBJ1-5	CAWSVGTGYQPQHF	TGTGCCTGGAGTGTAGGGACAGGATATCAGCCCCAGCATTTT
TRBV6-1	-	few	TRBJ2-7	CASSERRGTYEQYF	TGTGCCAGCAGTGAACGCCGCGGAACCTACGAGCAGTACTTC
TRBV7-2	TRBD1	-	TRBJ1-5	CASSSRGRGNQPQHF	TGTGCCAGCAGCTCCAGGGGGCGGGGCAATCAGCCCCAGCATTTT